This TCR beta chain was found in a study of blood T cell repertoires in COVID-19. Study-wide background: COVID-19 samples from acute and convalescent phases originated in the United States, Italy and Spain. PBMCs, B-cell-depleted T cells, or T cells were the source of the cDNA or gDNA that made up the material.

As originally analysed: Nucleated cell counts were estimated from reference gene primer amplification. Repertoires were generated with immunoSEQ multiplex PCR, while TCRdb's copy carries only in-frame clones and drops some. The V and J calls and the clone size are those of that table, but D and trimming were determined from the DNA. The table lists under 85,000 clones, roughly 80% of them singletons, with about 10% in the top ten. J was trimmed by 5 bases and V by 7 bases; bases with no gene match: 11. Germline V gene data show CDR1 as SNHLY and CDR2 as FYNNEI. This CDR3 has 15 amino acids. This chain uses TRBV2 with TRBJ2-7, with 10 bases lining up with TRBD2. Sequencing was performed on peripheral blood. This receptor was taken from a human donor in a cohort sampled during active COVID-19. The DNA of the CDR3 is TGTGCCAGCACTCAACTAGCGGGGCTCCCCAACGAGCAGTACTTC. It is translated as CASTQLAGLPNEQYF.